The 9 T cell receptor beta chains below were found in one sample sequenced in a study of blood T cell repertoires in COVID-19. Profiled with immunoSEQ multiplex PCR; TCRdb holds only in-frame clones, not every one. This table has fewer than 250,000 clones, 82% appearing once. The sample was peripheral blood. These receptors originate from a woman aged 60 to 75 with COVID-19, enrolled during active disease.

The chain uses TRBV11-2 and TRBJ2-7; D not certain. The V gene's germline CDR1 is SGHAT and CDR2 FQNNGV. CDR3 size: 12 residues. The ends were cut back, 3 bases at V and 7 bases at J, with 10 bases in the middle. CDR3 DNA: TGTGCCAGCAGCTTCGCGGCCTTGGAGCAGTACGTC. Its translation: CASSFAALEQYV.

The sample holds one count of this clone. This chain's CDR3 is CASSQGTWNTEAFF. In DNA, the CDR3 is TGTGCCAGCAGCCAGGGCACATGGAACACTGAAGCTTTCTTT. This chain joins TRBV3-1 (or the pseudogene TRBV3-2) and TRBJ1-1; D is undetermined. Germline V gene lookup returns CDR1 LGHDT and CDR2 YNNKEL (reference sequence). The V gene lost 3 bases and the J gene lost 1 base, with 9 bases spanning the gap. The CDR3 is 14 amino acids.

CDR3 in DNA: TGCGCCAGCAGCAGCCGGGACACCACAGATACGCAGTATTTT. Its protein product is CASSSRDTTDTQYF. The V and J genes are TRBV5-1 and TRBJ2-3; tentative D call: TRBD1 (6 bases). This CDR3 has 14 residues. V lost 4 bases and J 2 bases, leaving 11 bases between the germline ends. Germline assignment: CDR1 SGHRS and CDR2 YFSETQ.

The V and J genes are TRBV5-1 and TRBJ2-6, with D maybe TRBD1 (6 bases). Trimming cost V 3 bases and J 0 bases, with 7 bases left between them. The germline V gene has CDR1 SGHRS and CDR2 YFSETQ. The CDR3 runs to 15 residues. This CDR3 reads CASSWGPSGANVLTF. The CDR3 DNA follows: TGCGCCAGCAGCTGGGGGCCCTCTGGGGCCAACGTCCTGACTTTC.

V gene TRBV24-1 combines with J gene TRBJ1-2, with 8 bases that match TRBD1. Germline lookup yields CDR1 KGHDR and CDR2 SFDVKD. Germline trimming cut 4 bases from V and 6 bases from J; bases unmatched to any gene: 6. The CDR3 runs to 14 residues. The CDR3 nucleotides read TGTGCCACCAGTGAAAGCGACAGGGGAGATGGCTACACCTTC. As protein: CATSESDRGDGYTF.

This clone has just a few counts. The rearrangement joins TRBV6-5 to TRBJ1-5, with 8 bases identical to TRBD1. CDR1 is MNHEY and CDR2 is SVGAGI in the germline V gene. Germline trimming cut 10 bases from V and 0 bases from J; bases unmatched to any gene: 8. This CDR3 has 15 amino acids. Here the CDR3 DNA reads TGTGCCACCGGGGACAGGAGCTATAGCAATCAGCCCCAGCATTTT. This sequence encodes CATGDRSYSNQPQHF.

This clone appeared a few times. This chain uses TRBV7-2 with TRBJ1-5, with TRBD1 identical over 8 bases. Germline V CDR1 and CDR2: SGHTA, FQGNSA. After removal of 5 bases from V and 4 bases from J, the junction contained 10 bases not matched to a gene. The CDR3 totals 16 residues. The CDR3: CASSPMVGQGNQPQHF. The CDR3 region has the DNA TGTGCCAGCAGCCCGATGGTCGGACAGGGTAATCAGCCCCAGCATTTT.

The chain employs TRBV10-2 and TRBJ1-1; unclear D gene. CDR3 length: 10 amino acids. V lost 8 bases to trimming and J lost 3 bases, with 4 bases between them. From germline, CDR1 is WSHSY and CDR2 SAAADI. The CDR3 region is CASRDTEAFF. In DNA, the CDR3 is TGCGCCAGCCGCGACACTGAAGCTTTCTTT.

The chain has TRBV5-6 and TRBJ2-7, with no clear D. The CDR3 contains 12 residues. V was shortened by 3 bases and J by 3 bases, with 7 bases between the two germline ends. The germline V gene encodes CDR1 SGHDT and CDR2 YYEEEE. The chain's CDR3 is CASSSNYYEQYF. DNA for the CDR3: TGTGCCAGCAGCTCGAACTACTACGAGCAGTACTTC. Full variable domain (missing parts from reference TRBV5-6 and TRBJ2-7): DAGVTQSPTHLIKTRGQQVTLRCSPKSGHDTVSWYQQALGQGPQFIFQYYEEEERQRGNFPDRFSGHQFPNYSSELNVNALLLGDSALYLCASSSNYYEQYFGPGTRLTVT.